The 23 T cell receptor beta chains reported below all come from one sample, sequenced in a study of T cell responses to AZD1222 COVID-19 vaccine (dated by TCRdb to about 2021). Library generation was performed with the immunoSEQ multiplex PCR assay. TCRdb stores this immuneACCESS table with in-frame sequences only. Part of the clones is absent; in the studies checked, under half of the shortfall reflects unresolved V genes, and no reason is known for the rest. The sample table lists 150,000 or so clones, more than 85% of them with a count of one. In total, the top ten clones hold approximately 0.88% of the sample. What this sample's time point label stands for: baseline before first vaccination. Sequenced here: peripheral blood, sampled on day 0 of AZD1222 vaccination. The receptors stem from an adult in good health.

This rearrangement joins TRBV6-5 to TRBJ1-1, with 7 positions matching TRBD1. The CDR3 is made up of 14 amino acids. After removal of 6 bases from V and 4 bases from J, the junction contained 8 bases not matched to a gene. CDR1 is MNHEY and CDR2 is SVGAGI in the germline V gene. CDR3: CASSLGQVSTEAFF. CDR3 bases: TGTGCCAGCAGCCTAGGACAGGTGTCCACTGAAGCTTTCTTT.

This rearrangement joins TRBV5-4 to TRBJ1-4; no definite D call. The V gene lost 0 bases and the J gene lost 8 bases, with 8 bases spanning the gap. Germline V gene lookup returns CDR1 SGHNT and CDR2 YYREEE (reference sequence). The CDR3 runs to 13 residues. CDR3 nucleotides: TGTGCCAGCAGCTTGGGCCTTGGAGAAAAACTGTTTTTT. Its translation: CASSLGLGEKLFF.

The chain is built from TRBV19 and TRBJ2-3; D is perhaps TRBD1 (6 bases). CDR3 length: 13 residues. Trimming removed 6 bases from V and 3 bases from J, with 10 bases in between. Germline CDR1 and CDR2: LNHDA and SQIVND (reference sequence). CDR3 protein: CASSLGQTDTQYF. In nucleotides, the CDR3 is TGTGCCAGTAGCCTCGGACAGACAGATACGCAGTATTTT.

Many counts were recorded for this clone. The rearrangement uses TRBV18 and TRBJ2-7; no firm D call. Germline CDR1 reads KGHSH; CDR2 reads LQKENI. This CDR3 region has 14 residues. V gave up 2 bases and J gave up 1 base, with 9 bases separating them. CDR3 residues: CASSPEMMSYEQYF. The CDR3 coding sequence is TGTGCCAGCTCACCAGAAATGATGTCCTACGAGCAGTACTTC.

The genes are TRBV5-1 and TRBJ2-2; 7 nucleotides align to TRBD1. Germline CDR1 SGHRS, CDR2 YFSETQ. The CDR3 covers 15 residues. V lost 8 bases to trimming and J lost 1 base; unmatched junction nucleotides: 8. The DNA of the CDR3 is TGCGCCAGTATCCCGGGACAGATGAACACCGGGGAGCTGTTTTTT. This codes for CASIPGQMNTGELFF.

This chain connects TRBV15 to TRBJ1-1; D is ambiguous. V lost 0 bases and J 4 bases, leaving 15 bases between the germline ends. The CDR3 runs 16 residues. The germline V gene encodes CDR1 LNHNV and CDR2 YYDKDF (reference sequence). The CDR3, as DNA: TGTGCCACCAGCAGAGACAGGAATCAGCTGGGCACTGAAGCTTTCTTT. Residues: CATSRDRNQLGTEAFF.

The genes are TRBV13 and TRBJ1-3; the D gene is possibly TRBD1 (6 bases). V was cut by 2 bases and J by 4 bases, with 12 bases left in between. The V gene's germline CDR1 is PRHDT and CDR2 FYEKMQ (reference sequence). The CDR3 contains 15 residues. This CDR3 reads CASSLRGDIGNTIYF. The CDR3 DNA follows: TGTGCCAGCAGCTTAAGGGGGGACATAGGAAACACCATATATTTT.

For the CDR3, the DNA is TGTGCCAGCGGTTGGCAAGACTATGGCTACACCTTC. Its translation: CASGWQDYGYTF. This chain uses TRBV3-1 (or the pseudogene TRBV3-2) with TRBJ1-2; D not certain. This CDR3 region has 12 residues. Germline CDR1 LGHDT, CDR2 YNNKEL (reference sequence). V shed 8 bases and J shed 3 bases, with 10 bases lying between them.

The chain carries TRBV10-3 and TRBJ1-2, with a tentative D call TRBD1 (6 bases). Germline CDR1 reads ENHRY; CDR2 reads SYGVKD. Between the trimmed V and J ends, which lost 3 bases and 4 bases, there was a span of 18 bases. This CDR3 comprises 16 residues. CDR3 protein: CAISERWNFRGYGYTF. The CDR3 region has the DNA TGTGCCATCAGTGAAAGGTGGAACTTCAGGGGCTATGGCTACACCTTC.

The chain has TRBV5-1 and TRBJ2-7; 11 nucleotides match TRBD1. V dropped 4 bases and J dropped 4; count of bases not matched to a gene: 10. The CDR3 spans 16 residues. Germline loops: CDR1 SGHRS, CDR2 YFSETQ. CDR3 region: CASSPGGTGGAYEQYF. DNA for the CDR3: TGCGCCAGCAGCCCCGGCGGGACAGGGGGAGCGTACGAGCAGTACTTC.

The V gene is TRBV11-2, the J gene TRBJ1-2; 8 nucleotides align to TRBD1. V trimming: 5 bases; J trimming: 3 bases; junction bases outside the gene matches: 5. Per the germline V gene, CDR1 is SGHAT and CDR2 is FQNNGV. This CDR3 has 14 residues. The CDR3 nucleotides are TGTGCCAGCAGCCCTACAGGGGGAGACTATGGCTACACCTTC. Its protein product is CASSPTGGDYGYTF.

CDR3 sequence reads: CASSPRTGFRNSNQPQHF. The CDR3 nucleotides are TGTGCCAGCAGCCCACGGACAGGGTTCAGGAATAGCAATCAGCCCCAGCATTTT. V and J are TRBV7-2 and TRBJ1-5; 8 bases are a match to TRBD1. This CDR3 has 18 residues. The trim removed 5 bases at V and 0 bases at J, leaving 12 bases unmatched. Germline V gene data show CDR1 as SGHTA and CDR2 as FQGNSA.

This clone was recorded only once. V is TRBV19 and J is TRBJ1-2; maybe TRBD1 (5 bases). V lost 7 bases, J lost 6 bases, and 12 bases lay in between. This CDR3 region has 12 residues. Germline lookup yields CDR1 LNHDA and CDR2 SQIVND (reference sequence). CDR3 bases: TGTGCCAGTACCTCACGGGGGAATGGCTACACCTTC. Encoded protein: CASTSRGNGYTF. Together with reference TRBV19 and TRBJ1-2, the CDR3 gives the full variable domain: DGGITQSPKYLFRKEGQNVTLSCEQNLNHDAMYWYRQDPGQGLRLIYYSQIVNDFQKGDIAEGYSVSREKKESFPLTVTSAQKNPTAFYLCASTSRGNGYTFGSGTRLTVV.

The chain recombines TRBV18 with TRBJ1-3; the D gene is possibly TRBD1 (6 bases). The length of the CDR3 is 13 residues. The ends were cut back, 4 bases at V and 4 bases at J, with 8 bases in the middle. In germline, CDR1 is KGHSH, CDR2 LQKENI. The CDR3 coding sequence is TGTGCCAGCTCACACAGGGACGGAAACACCATATATTTT. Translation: CASSHRDGNTIYF.

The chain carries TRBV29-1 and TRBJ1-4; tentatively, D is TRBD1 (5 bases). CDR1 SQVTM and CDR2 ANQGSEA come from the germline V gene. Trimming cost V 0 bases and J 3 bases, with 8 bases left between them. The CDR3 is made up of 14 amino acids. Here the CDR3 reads CSVEDGGSNEKLFF. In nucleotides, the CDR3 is TGCAGCGTTGAAGACGGGGGGTCTAATGAAAAACTGTTTTTT.

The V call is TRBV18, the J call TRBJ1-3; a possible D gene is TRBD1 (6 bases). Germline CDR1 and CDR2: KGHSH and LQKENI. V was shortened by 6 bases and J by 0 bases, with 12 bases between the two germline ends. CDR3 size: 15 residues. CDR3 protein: CASSHGQSSGNTIYF. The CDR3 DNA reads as TGTGCCAGCTCGCATGGACAGAGCTCTGGAAACACCATATATTTT.

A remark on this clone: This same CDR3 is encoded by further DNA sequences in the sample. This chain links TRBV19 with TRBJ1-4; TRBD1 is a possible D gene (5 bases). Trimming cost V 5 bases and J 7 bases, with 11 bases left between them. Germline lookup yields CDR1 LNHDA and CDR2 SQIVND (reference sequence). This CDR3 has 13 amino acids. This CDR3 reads CASSRRGGEKLFF. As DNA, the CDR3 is TGTGCCAGTAGTCGGAGGGGCGGTGAAAAACTGTTTTTT.

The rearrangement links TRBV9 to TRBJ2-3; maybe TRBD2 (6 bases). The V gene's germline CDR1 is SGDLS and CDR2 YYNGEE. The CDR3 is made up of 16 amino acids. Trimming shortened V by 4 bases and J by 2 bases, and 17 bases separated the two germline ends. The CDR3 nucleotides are TGTGCCAGCAGCTCCACGTCGGGGGAATCCACAGATACGCAGTATTTT. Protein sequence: CASSSTSGESTDTQYF.

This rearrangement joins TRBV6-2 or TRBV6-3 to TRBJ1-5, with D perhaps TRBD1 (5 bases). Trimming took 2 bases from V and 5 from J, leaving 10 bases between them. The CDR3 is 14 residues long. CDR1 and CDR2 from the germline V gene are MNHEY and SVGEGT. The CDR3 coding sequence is TGTGCCAGCAGTTACATAGGGGCCTATCAGCCCCAGCATTTT. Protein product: CASSYIGAYQPQHF.

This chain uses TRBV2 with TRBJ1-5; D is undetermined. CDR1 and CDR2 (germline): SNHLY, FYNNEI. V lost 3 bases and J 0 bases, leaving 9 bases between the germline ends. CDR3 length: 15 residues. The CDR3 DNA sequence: TGTGCCAGCAGTGAGCAGGACGATAGCAATCAGCCCCAGCATTTT. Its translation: CASSEQDDSNQPQHF.

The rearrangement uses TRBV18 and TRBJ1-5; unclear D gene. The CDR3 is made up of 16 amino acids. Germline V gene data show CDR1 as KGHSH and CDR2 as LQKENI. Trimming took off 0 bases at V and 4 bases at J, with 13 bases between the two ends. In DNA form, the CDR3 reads TGTGCCAGCTCACCACCTAACGTTCCGCAAAATCAGCCCCAGCATTTT. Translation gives CASSPPNVPQNQPQHF.

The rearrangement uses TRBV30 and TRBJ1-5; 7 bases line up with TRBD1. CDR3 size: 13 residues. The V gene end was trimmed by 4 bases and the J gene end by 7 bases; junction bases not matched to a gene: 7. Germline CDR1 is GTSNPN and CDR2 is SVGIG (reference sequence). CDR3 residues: CAWKGQEGQPQHF. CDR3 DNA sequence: TGTGCCTGGAAAGGACAGGAGGGGCAGCCCCAGCATTTT.

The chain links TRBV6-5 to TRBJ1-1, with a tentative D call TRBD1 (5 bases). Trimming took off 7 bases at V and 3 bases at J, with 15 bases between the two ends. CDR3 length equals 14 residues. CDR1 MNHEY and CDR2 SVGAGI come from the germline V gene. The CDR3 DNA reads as TGTGCCAGCATCAGGGCGGTCGGGGACACTGAAGCTTTCTTT. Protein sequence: CASIRAVGDTEAFF.